These 30 T cell receptor beta chains came from one sample sequenced in a study of patients and donors after allogeneic stem cell transplantation. A single record per CDR3 protein comes from TCRdb applying MiXCR to the RT-PCR reads. The sample holds 900,000 to 1,000,000 distinct CDR3 sequences, about 20% seen once. Sequences were obtained from blood, either unsorted or a sorted T cell fraction (not recorded which). The receptors derive from a human donor who was either an allogeneic HSCT recipient or a stem cell or donor lymphocyte infusion donor (not recorded which). It is not recorded whose cells these are; they may come from a transplant donor.

In its sample, this clonotype was seen a few times. This rearrangement joins TRBV11-2 to TRBJ2-7; TRBD1 is a possible D gene (6 bases). Trimming took off 1 base at V and 1 base at J, with 11 bases between the two ends. The germline gives CDR1 SGHAT, CDR2 FQNNGV. The CDR3 length is 15 residues. The CDR3 DNA sequence: TGTGCCAGCAGCTTAGCTTCGGACAGATCCTACGAGCAGTACTTC. Protein sequence: CASSLASDRSYEQYF.

There are a few counts of this clonotype. The rearrangement joins TRBV6-1 to TRBJ2-3, with a possible D match to TRBD1 (6 bases). The CDR3 loop spans 15 amino acids. Germline CDR1 is MNHNS and CDR2 is SASEGT. Deletions cut 5 bases from V and 0 bases from J, with 12 bases between. CDR3 sequence reads: CASSPQTGSTDTQYF. CDR3 nucleotide sequence: TGTGCCAGCAGTCCTCAGACAGGAAGCACAGATACGCAGTATTTT.

This clonotype occurred many times. V gene TRBV12-3 or TRBV12-4 combines with J gene TRBJ2-1; perhaps TRBD1 as D (5 bases). The CDR3 is 14 residues long. V lost 3 bases and J lost 2, with 8 bases in between. Written as DNA, the CDR3 is TGTGCCAGCAGTTTGGGGCCCCCCTACAATGAGCAGTTCTTC. Amino acids: CASSLGPPYNEQFF.

This clonotype was seen ten or more times. The chain uses TRBV18 and TRBJ1-2; D perhaps matches TRBD1 (5 bases). V was shortened by 2 bases and J by 4 bases, with 11 bases between the two germline ends. The CDR3 runs 14 residues. Germline V lookup: CDR1 KGHSH, CDR2 LQKENI. The DNA of the CDR3 is TGTGCCAGCTCACCATACCCGGACACCTATGGCTACACCTTC. Its translation: CASSPYPDTYGYTF.

This clonotype has just a few counts. This sequence joins TRBV7-9 and TRBJ1-1; 10 bases line up with TRBD1. Germline CDR1 SEHNR, CDR2 FQNEAQ (reference sequence). After removal of 5 bases from V and 6 bases from J, the junction contained 9 bases not matched to a gene. This CDR3 is built from 15 residues. CDR3 residues: CASSPRQGARSEAFF. The CDR3 DNA reads as TGTGCCAGCAGCCCCCGACAGGGGGCGAGATCTGAAGCTTTCTTT.

A few counts support this clonotype. The rearrangement joins TRBV11-2 to TRBJ2-5; TRBD1 might be the D (5 bases). The CDR3 is made up of 15 amino acids. The germline V gene has CDR1 SGHAT and CDR2 FQNNGV. V was trimmed by 0 bases and J by 1 base, leaving 9 bases between them. The CDR3 spells CASSLDGATQETQYF. In nucleotides, the CDR3 is TGTGCCAGCAGCTTAGATGGGGCCACCCAAGAGACCCAGTACTTC. Drawing the rest from reference TRBV11-2 and TRBJ2-5, the complete variable domain is EAGVAQSPRYKIIEKRQSVAFWCNPISGHATLYWYQQILGQGPKLLIQFQNNGVVDDSQLPKDRFSAERLKGVDSTLKIQPAKLEDSAVYLCASSLDGATQETQYFGPGTRLLVL.

The chain combines TRBV27 with TRBJ2-7, with D maybe TRBD2 (5 bases). Germline values: CDR1 MNHEY, CDR2 SMNVEV (reference sequence). V lost 4 bases, J lost 3 bases, and 10 bases lay in between. The CDR3 is 13 residues long. The CDR3 sequence: CASSWGARYEQYF. For the CDR3, the DNA is TGTGCCAGCAGTTGGGGAGCCCGCTACGAGCAGTACTTC.

Many counts were recorded for this clonotype. This chain connects TRBV20-1 to TRBJ2-7; 7 nucleotides match TRBD2. The germline V gene has CDR1 DFQATT and CDR2 SNEGSKA (reference sequence). This CDR3 contains 13 residues. Losses at the gene ends were 3 bases for V and 4 bases for J; bases not matched to a gene: 6. The CDR3: CSARGGSWYEQYF. The CDR3 region has the DNA TGCAGTGCTAGGGGCGGGAGTTGGTACGAGCAGTACTTC.

Many counts were recorded for this clonotype. The chain links TRBV15 to TRBJ2-5; D is possibly TRBD1 (6 bases). The CDR3 is 16 residues long. The V end lost 5 bases, the J end lost 3 bases, and 19 bases lay between the germline ends. Germline V gene sequence: CDR1 LNHNV, CDR2 YYDKDF (reference sequence). In DNA, the CDR3 is TGTGCCACCAGCCACCCTAGGGGGTGGGTAGAAGAGACCCAGTACTTC. Translation gives CATSHPRGWVEETQYF. Full variable domain (missing parts from reference TRBV15 and TRBJ2-5): DAMVIQNPRYQVTQFGKPVTLSCSQTLNHNVMYWYQQKSSQAPKLLFHYYDKDFNNEADTPDNFQSRRPNTSFCFLDIRSPGLGDTAMYLCATSHPRGWVEETQYFGPGTRLLVL.

This clonotype has just a few counts. This chain connects TRBV5-1 to TRBJ2-2; a possible D gene is TRBD2 (7 bases). Germline V CDR1 and CDR2: SGHRS, YFSETQ. Trimming left V 2 bases short and J 3 bases short, with 17 bases between. The CDR3 spans 17 residues. Written as DNA, the CDR3 is TGCGCCAGCAGCTTAAGCCCGGGGGGCGCAGACACCGGGGAGCTGTTTTTT. Amino acid sequence: CASSLSPGGADTGELFF.

This clonotype was seen at least ten times. This rearrangement joins TRBV11-2 to TRBJ1-2; weak D call: TRBD1 (5 bases). Germline V CDR1 and CDR2: SGHAT, FQNNGV. V lost 1 base to trimming and J lost 3 bases, with 9 bases between them. The CDR3 contains 14 residues. This chain's CDR3 is CASSLGWGDYGYTF. CDR3 DNA: TGTGCCAGCAGCTTAGGGTGGGGGGACTATGGCTACACCTTC.

This chain connects TRBV7-8 to TRBJ1-1; a possible D gene is TRBD1 (5 bases). The V end was cut by 1 base, the J end by 4 bases, with 16 bases between. Germline V gene lookup returns CDR1 SGHVS and CDR2 FQNEAQ. The CDR3 has 16 residues. The CDR3 loop is CASSLGRGRAVTEAFF. In DNA, the CDR3 is TGTGCCAGCAGCTTAGGTCGGGGGAGGGCGGTCACTGAAGCTTTCTTT.

The rearrangement uses TRBV11-2 and TRBJ2-3; D perhaps matches TRBD2 (5 bases). Trimming stripped 5 bases from V and 1 base from J, with 16 bases between. CDR1 is SGHAT, CDR2 FQNNGV, per germline. This CDR3 has 16 amino acids. The CDR3 DNA reads as TGTGCCAGCAGCCCCGGACTTTCCCGCGGCACAGATACGCAGTATTTT. Translation: CASSPGLSRGTDTQYF.

V usage is TRBV27 and J usage is TRBJ2-4; TRBD2 aligns across 13 bases. CDR1 is MNHEY and CDR2 is SMNVEV in the germline V gene (reference sequence). The CDR3 sequence is 19 residues long. With 4 bases clipped from V and 0 bases from J, the junction kept 9 bases outside the gene matches. The CDR3 here is CASSSTGLAGMLAKNIQYF. The CDR3 DNA reads TGTGCCAGCAGTTCCACGGGACTAGCGGGAATGCTAGCCAAAAACATTCAGTACTTC.

The V gene is TRBV20-1, the J gene TRBJ2-5; D not resolved. The length of the CDR3 is 16 residues. Trimming removed 6 bases at V and 5 bases at J, with 25 bases between. Germline-derived CDR1 and CDR2 are DFQATT and SNEGSKA (reference sequence). The CDR3 sequence is CSAHRWRFPSLETQYF. The CDR3 DNA is TGCAGTGCCCACCGGTGGCGTTTCCCCTCCTTGGAGACCCAGTACTTC.

This sequence joins TRBV9 and TRBJ1-4; D gene unclear. Germline V CDR1 and CDR2: SGDLS, YYNGEE. The CDR3 spans 13 residues. The V and J ends lost 1 base and 6 bases respectively, with 7 bases between them. The CDR3 nucleotides read TGTGCCAGCAGCGTAAATTTGGATGAAAAACTGTTTTTT. Residues: CASSVNLDEKLFF.

This clonotype was detected many times. CDR3 in amino acids: CASSGGLGDKNIQYF. In DNA, the CDR3 is TGTGCCAGCAGCGGAGGACTGGGGGACAAAAACATTCAGTACTTC. The V gene is TRBV4-2, the J gene TRBJ2-4; D is tentatively TRBD1 or TRBD2 (5 bases each). This CDR3 comprises 15 residues. Per the germline V gene, CDR1 is LGHNA and CDR2 is YNFKEQ. The germline V and J ends were trimmed by 5 bases and 3 bases, with 14 bases remaining between them.

The chain couples TRBV5-1 to TRBJ2-1; the match to TRBD2 covers 7 bases. V lost 0 bases, J lost 13 bases, and 7 bases stayed unmatched. In germline, CDR1 is SGHRS, CDR2 YFSETQ. The CDR3 runs to 13 residues. CDR3 protein: CASSLELGLEQFF. The CDR3 bases are TGCGCCAGCAGCTTGGAACTAGGACTAGAACAGTTCTTC.

A few counts support this clonotype. The chain carries TRBV7-8 and TRBJ1-6; a possible D gene is TRBD1 (6 bases). The CDR3 totals 17 residues. Germline values: CDR1 SGHVS, CDR2 FQNEAQ. V shed 1 base and J shed 1 base, with 11 bases lying between them. CDR3 sequence: CASSLEQGWSYNSPLHF. The CDR3 region has the DNA TGTGCCAGCAGCTTAGAACAGGGATGGTCCTATAATTCACCCCTCCACTTT.

DNA for the CDR3: TGCGCCAGCAGCTCCCGGACTAGCGCGAACACCGGGGAGCTGTTTTTT. This sequence encodes CASSSRTSANTGELFF. The gene calls are TRBV5-1 and TRBJ2-2; 9 bases are shared with TRBD2. Losses at the gene ends were 3 bases for V and 0 bases for J; bases not matched to a gene: 3. The CDR3 has 16 amino acids. Germline assignment: CDR1 SGHRS and CDR2 YFSETQ.

This clonotype has more than one count but fewer than ten. The chain links TRBV29-1 to TRBJ2-3; D is uncertain. Looked up from germline, CDR1 is SQVTM and CDR2 is ANQGSEA. CDR3 length: 13 residues. The V and J ends lost 0 bases and 2 bases respectively, with 6 bases between them. The CDR3 loop is CSVEDWPTDTQYF. The DNA of the CDR3 is TGCAGCGTTGAAGATTGGCCCACAGATACGCAGTATTTT.

The J gene is TRBJ2-3, the V gene TRBV9; maybe TRBD2 (6 bases). The ends were cut back, 2 bases at V and 5 bases at J, with 12 bases in the middle. This CDR3 comprises 14 residues. Germline V gene data show CDR1 as SGDLS and CDR2 as YYNGEE. This chain's CDR3 is CASSVRDFVDTQYF. The DNA for the CDR3 is TGTGCCAGCAGCGTTAGGGACTTTGTAGATACGCAGTATTTT.

V and J are TRBV29-1 and TRBJ2-3; 9 nucleotides align to TRBD2. The V gene's germline CDR1 is SQVTM and CDR2 ANQGSEA. Germline trimming cut 3 bases from V and 2 bases from J; bases unmatched to any gene: 6. This CDR3 region has 15 residues. CDR3 sequence (DNA): TGCAGCGTTGAGAGGCTAGCGGGATCCACAGATACGCAGTATTTT. Translated: CSVERLAGSTDTQYF.

V gene TRBV4-3 combines with J gene TRBJ2-7; 8 bases are shared with TRBD2. This CDR3 region has 16 residues. The J segment lost 6 bases and the V segment lost 3 bases, leaving 13 bases of the junction unmatched. Germline CDR1 and CDR2: LGHNA and YSLEER. The DNA of the CDR3 is TGCGCCAGCAGCCAGGTAGCGGGGTCCGTTTTAGGCGAGCAGTACTTC. It encodes CASSQVAGSVLGEQYF.

This clonotype turned up a few times. The chain employs TRBV5-6 and TRBJ1-1, with 8 bases lining up with TRBD1. The V and J ends lost 1 base and 0 bases, in that order; junction bases with no gene match: 8. Germline V gene sequence: CDR1 SGHDT, CDR2 YYEEEE. The CDR3 is made up of 17 amino acids. The CDR3 region is CASSLIWRQGLNTEAFF. CDR3 bases: TGTGCCAGCAGCTTGATATGGAGACAGGGGTTGAACACTGAAGCTTTCTTT.

This clonotype was picked up a small number of times. The J gene is TRBJ1-4, the V gene TRBV21-1; the table's D gene call, TRBD1, was not cross checked with the DNA. TRBV21-1 is designated a pseudogene. This CDR3 is built from 15 residues. The CDR3: CAGWDRVVDNEKLFF. The CDR3 region has the DNA TGTGCCGGATGGGACAGGGTAGTGGATAATGAAAAACTGTTTTTT.

The chain couples TRBV29-1 to TRBJ2-5, with D perhaps TRBD1 (6 bases). The germline CDR1 and CDR2 sequences are SQVTM and ANQGSEA. The CDR3 spans 13 residues. Trimming removed 4 bases from V and 7 bases from J, with 16 bases in between. The CDR3: CSVARGEVGTQYF. The CDR3 coding sequence is TGCAGCGTTGCCAGGGGCGAGGTTGGGACCCAGTACTTC.

This clonotype turned up a few times. The chain links TRBV3-1 to TRBJ2-7; TRBD2 aligns across 15 bases. The CDR3 runs 17 residues. V was clipped by 0 bases and J by 8 bases; unmatched bases: 8. CDR1 LGHDT and CDR2 YNNKEL come from the germline V gene (reference sequence). The CDR3 bases are TGTGCCAGCAGCCAAGACACCCCCGGGACTAGCGGGAGGAAGCAGTACTTC. Protein: CASSQDTPGTSGRKQYF.

The CDR3 spells CASSRRAGNTGELFF. The DNA of the CDR3 is TGTGCCAGCTCACGGAGGGCAGGGAACACCGGGGAGCTGTTTTTT. The V and J genes are TRBV18 and TRBJ2-2, with TRBD2 as a possible D gene (6 bases). Germline CDR1 and CDR2: KGHSH and LQKENI. CDR3 length: 15 residues. V was pared by 4 bases and J by 1 base, with 10 bases between.

The V and J genes are TRBV7-2 and TRBJ1-2; no firm D call. The germline V gene encodes CDR1 SGHTA and CDR2 FQGNSA. Trimming cost V 1 base and J 8 bases, with 8 bases left between them. The CDR3 runs 12 residues. CDR3 in DNA: TGTGCCAGCAGCTTAGGTGAATGGGGCTACACCTTC. Its translation is CASSLGEWGYTF. The variable domain in full, completed from reference TRBV7-2 and TRBJ1-2, reads GAGVSQSPSNKVTEKGKDVELRCDPISGHTALYWYRQSLGQGLEFLIYFQGNSAPDKSGLPSDRFSAERTGGSVSTLTIQRTQQEDSAVYLCASSLGEWGYTFGSGTRLTVV.